Listed here are 2 T cell receptor beta chains from one sample, sequenced in a study of CD4 T cells in relation to SARS-CoV-2 and coronaviruses. TCRdb's table, derived via immunoSEQ multiplex PCR, lists solely in-frame clones and lacks some. Here the sample spans roughly 30,000 clones, roughly 82% being singletons. These receptors are not linked to any known antigen. The sequencing input was memory CD4+ T cells from PBMCs, cultured in vitro. Every receptor here comes from an adult with COVID-19.

V and J are TRBV7-2 and TRBJ2-7, with TRBD1 matching over 7 bases. The CDR3 contains 18 residues. Germline V CDR1 and CDR2: SGHTA, FQGNSA. Trimming at V came to 2 bases and at J to 2 bases, leaving 15 bases not matched to a gene. Written as DNA, the CDR3 is TGTGCCAGCAGCTTAAGGGCCCCAACAGGGGCGCTACCCTACGAGCAGTACTTC. Amino acids: CASSLRAPTGALPYEQYF.

This clone was recorded only once. Here the CDR3 DNA reads TGTGCCAGCAGCCCCCAGACGGGAGGGCCGCAGGAGCAGTTCTTC. It encodes CASSPQTGGPQEQFF. V is TRBV7-3 and J is TRBJ2-1; 8 positions agree with TRBD2. CDR3 length: 15 amino acids. The junction had 13 bases not matched to a gene; V was cut back by 5 bases and J by 10 bases. Germline loops: CDR1 SGHTA, CDR2 FQGTGA.